One and the same sample provided the 15 T cell receptor beta chains below, sequenced in a study of blood T cell repertoires in COVID-19. TCRdb keeps only in-frame clones here, not all; method: immunoSEQ multiplex PCR. The data hold 180,000 or so clones, with around 84% observed a single time. Sequenced input: PBMCs or T cells enriched from blood (not recorded which). These TCRs come from a man aged 50 to 59 who had recovered from COVID-19.

This chain links TRBV28 with TRBJ1-2, with TRBD1 matching 10 bases. The CDR3 covers 13 residues. Germline values: CDR1 MDHEN, CDR2 SYDVKM. The ends lost 7 bases at V and 8 bases at J; junction bases unmatched: 7. In nucleotides, the CDR3 is TGTGCCAGCAACCGACAGGGGGCTAGAGGCTACACCTTC. It is translated as CASNRQGARGYTF.

This clone was found once. The chain has TRBV5-1 and TRBJ2-1; 7 bases are shared with TRBD1. CDR3 size: 14 residues. Germline V gene sequence: CDR1 SGHRS, CDR2 YFSETQ. Trimming took 4 bases from V and 1 from J; bases not matched to a gene: 2. CDR3 nucleotides: TGCGCCAGCAGCACGGGACAGTCCTACAATGAGCAGTTCTTC. This gives the protein CASSTGQSYNEQFF.

This clone showed up many times. The rearrangement links TRBV6-4 to TRBJ1-2; 9 nucleotides agree with TRBD1. The J segment lost 3 bases and the V segment lost 9 bases, leaving 5 bases of the junction unmatched. Germline CDR1 is MRHNA and CDR2 is SNTAGT. The CDR3 totals 13 residues. CDR3 coding DNA: TGTGCCAGTAAGGGACAGGGTGACTATGGCTACACCTTC. This encodes CASKGQGDYGYTF.

The chain has TRBV6-4 and TRBJ1-1; D ambiguous. The V gene lost 3 bases and the J gene lost 4 bases, with 9 bases spanning the gap. Germline loops: CDR1 MRHNA, CDR2 SNTAGT. The CDR3 contains 13 residues. The CDR3 spells CASSEGRGTEAFF. As DNA, the CDR3 is TGTGCCAGCAGTGAAGGTAGAGGCACTGAAGCTTTCTTT.

The V gene is TRBV5-1, the J gene TRBJ1-2; 7 bases map to TRBD1. The CDR3 has 15 amino acids. Trimming cost V 0 bases and J 5 bases; bases outside gene matches: 7. CDR1 and CDR2 from the germline V gene are SGHRS and YFSETQ. CDR3 in amino acids: CASSLGSSQGYGYTF. In DNA, the CDR3 is TGCGCCAGCAGCTTGGGTTCCTCACAGGGGTATGGCTACACCTTC.

This sequence joins TRBV3-1 (or the pseudogene TRBV3-2) and TRBJ2-7, with 11 bases identical to TRBD2. V was pared by 4 bases and J by 3 bases, with 5 bases of the junction left unmatched. The CDR3 has 15 residues. Per the germline V gene, CDR1 is LGHDT and CDR2 is YNNKEL (reference sequence). The chain's CDR3 is CASSPVAGGFYEQYF. For the CDR3, the DNA is TGTGCCAGCAGCCCTGTAGCGGGGGGGTTCTACGAGCAGTACTTC.

This chain uses TRBV5-1 with TRBJ2-7, with 10 positions matching TRBD2. The length of the CDR3 is 16 residues. V was clipped by 1 base and J by 2 bases; unmatched bases: 6. Per germline, CDR1 SGHRS and CDR2 YFSETQ. The CDR3 DNA sequence: TGCGCCAGCAGCTTGACATTAGCGGGGGGAGCCTACGAGCAGTACTTC. Its translation is CASSLTLAGGAYEQYF.

This chain uses TRBV5-1 with TRBJ1-2; 8 bases match TRBD1. Germline values: CDR1 SGHRS, CDR2 YFSETQ. V trimming: 4 bases; J trimming: 4 bases; junction bases outside the gene matches: 6. CDR3 length: 14 amino acids. Written as DNA, the CDR3 is TGCGCCAGCAGCATAGGGACAGGATCCTATGGCTACACCTTC. Translation gives CASSIGTGSYGYTF.

CDR3 DNA sequence: TGTGCCAGCAGTACTCCCGGGACACGGTACGAGCAGTACTTC. This encodes CASSTPGTRYEQYF. This chain links TRBV28 with TRBJ2-7, with D possibly being TRBD1 (6 bases). Germline lookup yields CDR1 MDHEN and CDR2 SYDVKM. Trimming stripped 5 bases from V and 4 bases from J, with 15 bases between. The length of the CDR3 is 14 residues.

This clone has just a few counts. The chain links TRBV10-1 to TRBJ1-1; no clear D. This CDR3 contains 13 residues. Germline CDR1 and CDR2: WNHNN and SYGVQD (reference sequence). V shed 5 bases and J shed 2 bases, with 9 bases lying between them. This CDR3 reads CASSNTVNTEAFF. The CDR3 coding sequence is TGCGCCAGCAGTAACACAGTTAACACTGAAGCTTTCTTT.

CDR3 residues: CASSQPPTANTEAFF. CDR3 nucleotides: TGTGCCAGCAGCCAACCACCGACAGCGAACACTGAAGCTTTCTTT. V gene TRBV3-1 (or the pseudogene TRBV3-2) combines with J gene TRBJ1-1, with D tentatively TRBD1 (5 bases). The germline gives CDR1 LGHDT, CDR2 YNNKEL (reference sequence). This CDR3 region has 15 residues. The V end lost 2 bases, the J end lost 1 base, and 11 bases lay between the germline ends.

The chain couples TRBV5-6 to TRBJ2-7, with D unclear. V gave up 0 bases and J gave up 0 bases, with 10 bases separating them. Germline CDR1 reads SGHDT; CDR2 reads YYEEEE. This CDR3 has 15 residues. Written as DNA, the CDR3 is TGTGCCAGCAGCTTGGTTGGCTCTCACTCCTACGAGCAGTACTTC. This encodes CASSLVGSHSYEQYF.

The J gene is TRBJ2-1, the V gene TRBV27, with TRBD1 matching over 7 bases. This CDR3 contains 15 residues. With V trimmed by 8 bases and J by 8 bases, 15 bases remained unmatched. CDR1 and CDR2 (germline): MNHEY, SMNVEV (reference sequence). The CDR3 DNA sequence: TGTGCCAGCCGGGTAGGGGGCCCTCCGGCGGATGAGCAGTTCTTC. It is translated as CASRVGGPPADEQFF.

V usage is TRBV18 and J usage is TRBJ1-1; 9 bases align to TRBD1. The CDR3 has 15 residues. V was pared by 2 bases and J by 1 base, with 2 bases of the junction left unmatched. Germline values: CDR1 KGHSH, CDR2 LQKENI. CDR3 nucleotide sequence: TGTGCCAGCTCACCAGTGGGACAGGGGAACACTGAAGCTTTCTTT. Translation: CASSPVGQGNTEAFF.

The V gene is TRBV30, the J gene TRBJ1-3; 8 bases are a match to TRBD1. V shed 3 bases and J 3 bases; nucleotides not matched to a gene: 10. The CDR3 consists of 16 residues. The V gene's germline CDR1 is GTSNPN and CDR2 SVGIG (reference sequence). CDR3 sequence (DNA): TGTGCCTGGAGCTTTTTATCCAGGGGGCATGGAAACACCATATATTTT. This codes for CAWSFLSRGHGNTIYF.